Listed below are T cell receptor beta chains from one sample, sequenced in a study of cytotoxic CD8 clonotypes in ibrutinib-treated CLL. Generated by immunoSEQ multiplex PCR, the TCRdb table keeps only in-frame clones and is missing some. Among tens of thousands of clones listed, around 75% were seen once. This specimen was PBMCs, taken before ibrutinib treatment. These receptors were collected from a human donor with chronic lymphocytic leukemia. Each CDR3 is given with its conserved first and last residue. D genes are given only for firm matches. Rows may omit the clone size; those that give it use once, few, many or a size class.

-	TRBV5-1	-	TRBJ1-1	CASRVQENTEAFF	TGCGCCAGCAGGGTGCAGGAGAACACTGAAGCTTTCTTT
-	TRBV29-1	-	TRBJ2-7	CSVDSRSYEQYF	TGCAGCGTTGACTCGCGATCCTACGAGCAGTACTTC
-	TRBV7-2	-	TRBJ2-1	CASSLVGGPSYNEQFF	TGTGCCAGCAGCTTAGTTGGCGGGCCTTCCTACAATGAGCAGTTCTTC
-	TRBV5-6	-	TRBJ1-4	CASSPLLMGKLFF	TGTGCCAGCAGCCCATTGTTAATGGGAAAACTGTTTTTT
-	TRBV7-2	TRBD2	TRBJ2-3	CASSRDIAGGGDTQYF	TGTGCCAGCAGCCGAGACATAGCGGGAGGGGGGGATACGCAGTATTTT
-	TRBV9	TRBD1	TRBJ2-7	CASSGQGAYEQYF	TGTGCCAGCAGCGGACAGGGGGCCTACGAGCAGTACTTC
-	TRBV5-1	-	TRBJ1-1	CASSLDRFTEAFF	TGCGCCAGCAGCTTGGACCGGTTCACGGAAGCTTTCTTT
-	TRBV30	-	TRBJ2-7	CAWSLQGIYEQYF	TGTGCCTGGAGTTTACAGGGAATCTACGAGCAGTACTTC
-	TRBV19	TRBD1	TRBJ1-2	CASSMGGTANYGYTF	TGTGCCAGTAGTATGGGGGGGACAGCTAACTATGGCTACACCTTC
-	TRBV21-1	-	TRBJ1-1	CASSTDRRDRGWNTEAFF	TGTGCCAGCAGCACAGACCGTCGGGACAGGGGTTGGAACACTGAAGCTTTCTTT
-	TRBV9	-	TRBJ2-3	CASSVALITDTQYF	TGTGCCAGCAGCGTAGCTTTGATCACAGATACGCAGTATTTT
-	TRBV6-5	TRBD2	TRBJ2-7	CASSPTLAGERSF	TGTGCCAGCAGTCCGACCCTAGCGGGAGAGCGGAGCTTC
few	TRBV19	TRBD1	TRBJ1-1	CASAGGGTEAFF	TGTGCCTCCGCAGGGGGCGGCACTGAAGCTTTCTTT
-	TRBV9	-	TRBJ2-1	CASSPGTLDVGEQFF	TGTGCCAGCAGTCCCGGGACACTCGATGTCGGTGAGCAGTTCTTC
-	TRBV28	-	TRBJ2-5	CASSHADPRHGTQYF	TGTGCCAGCAGCCACGCGGACCCGAGGCACGGGACCCAGTACTTC
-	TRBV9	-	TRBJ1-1	CASSPGTPGLGAFF	TGTGCCAGCAGCCCGGGGACACCCGGGTTGGGGGCTTTCTTT
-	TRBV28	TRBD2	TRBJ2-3	CASSPFRGRGEDTQYF	TGTGCCAGCAGCCCATTCCGCGGGAGAGGTGAAGATACGCAGTATTTT
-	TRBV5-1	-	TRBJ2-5	CASSPAGLGETQYF	TGCGCCAGCTCTCCCGCGGGACTCGGGGAGACCCAGTACTTC
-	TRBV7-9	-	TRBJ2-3	CASSHPRAFTDTQYF	TGTGCCAGCAGCCACCCTAGGGCATTCACAGATACGCAGTATTTT
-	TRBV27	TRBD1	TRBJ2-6	CASSFRQGGSGANVLTF	TGTGCCAGCAGTTTTAGACAGGGGGGCTCCGGGGCCAACGTCCTGACTTTC
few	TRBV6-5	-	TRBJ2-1	CASSYSPTNEQFF	TGTGCCAGCAGTTACTCGCCTACCAATGAGCAGTTCTTC
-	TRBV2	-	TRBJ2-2	CASSENTAGNTGELFF	TGTGCCAGCAGTGAAAATACGGCGGGGAACACCGGGGAGCTGTTTTTT
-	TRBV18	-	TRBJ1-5	CASSMFDSSNQPQHF	TGTGCCAGCTCTATGTTCGACAGTAGCAATCAGCCCCAGCATTTT
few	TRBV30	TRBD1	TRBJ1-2	CAWSPTGVSYGYTF	TGTGCCTGGAGTCCGACAGGGGTATCCTATGGCTACACCTTC
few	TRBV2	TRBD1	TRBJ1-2	CASSWDRNYGYTF	TGTGCCAGCAGCTGGGACAGGAACTATGGCTACACCTTC
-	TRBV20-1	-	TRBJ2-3	CSARKDTQYF	TGCAGTGCTAGGAAAGATACGCAGTATTTT
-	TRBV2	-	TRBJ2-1	CASRPPPDSLRDEQFF	TGTGCCAGCAGGCCACCACCGGACAGCCTGAGGGATGAGCAGTTCTTC
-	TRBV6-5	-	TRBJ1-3	CASSYDTSGNTIYF	TGTGCCAGCAGTTATGACACCTCTGGAAACACCATATATTTT
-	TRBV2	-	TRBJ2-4	CASRDEGGPLAKNIQYF	TGTGCCAGCAGGGATGAAGGTGGGCCCCTAGCCAAAAACATTCAGTACTTC
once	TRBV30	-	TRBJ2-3	CAWTSLVGTDTQYF	TGTGCCTGGACCTCTCTAGTAGGCACAGATACGCAGTATTTT
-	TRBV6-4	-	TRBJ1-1	CASRADGRNTEAFF	TGTGCCAGCAGAGCCGATGGACGAAACACTGAAGCTTTCTTT
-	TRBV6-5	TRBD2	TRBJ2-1	CASSLASGSRNEQFF	TGTGCCAGCAGTTTAGCTAGCGGGAGTCGTAATGAGCAGTTCTTC
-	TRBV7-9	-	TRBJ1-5	CASRGEGNQPQHF	TGTGCCAGCAGGGGGGAGGGGAATCAGCCCCAGCATTTT